This TCR beta chain appears in the sequencing data of a study of T cell changes during pregnancy in multiple sclerosis. Clones were sequenced by immunoSEQ multiplex PCR, and TCRdb holds only the in-frame ones, with some missing. Among more than 40,000 clones, about 90% were seen once, and the ten largest hold around 8.1%. This CDR3 is built from 11 residues. The germline CDR1 and CDR2 sequences are SGDLS and YYNGEE. Trimming cost V 3 bases and J 5 bases, with 4 bases left between them. V usage is TRBV9 and J usage is TRBJ2-3; D is ambiguous. The receptor's source is a female donor with multiple sclerosis, enrolled in a pregnancy study. Sample: CD8+ T cells from peripheral blood mononuclear cells, taken after pregnancy. The CDR3 loop reads CASSARDTQYF. CDR3 DNA: TGTGCCAGCAGCGCCCGAGATACGCAGTATTTT.